This TCR beta chain was recovered during a study of blood T cell repertoires in COVID-19. On the study more broadly: Whether acute or convalescent, the COVID-19 samples came from the United States, Italy and Spain. The cDNA or gDNA used as material had been derived from T cells, B-cell-depleted T cells, or PBMCs.

This clone was seen more than once but under ten times. Sequencing used immunoSEQ multiplex PCR; TCRdb keeps in-frame clones, though not all of them. This repertoire shows more than 250,000 clones, 80% to 90% found once; its top ten account for approximately 6%. Trimming removed 3 bases at V and 1 base at J, with 7 bases between. The CDR3 sequence is 14 residues long. The germline gives CDR1 LNHDA, CDR2 SQIVND (reference sequence). The clonotype comes from a woman aged 45-65 years with COVID-19, enrolled during active disease. The sequenced material came from peripheral blood. V is TRBV19 and J is TRBJ1-5; D uncertain. The CDR3 sequence: CASSMGQSNQPQHF. The CDR3 bases are TGTGCCAGTAGTATGGGCCAGAGCAATCAGCCCCAGCATTTT.